The clone carrying this T cell receptor (beta chain) was counted at least ten times. This CDR3 region has 13 residues. The V end was cut by 0 bases, the J end by 8 bases, with 11 bases between. The V gene's germline CDR1 is SGHKS and CDR2 YYEKEE (reference sequence). The data belong to a study of tumor and adjacent non-tumor tissue in lung cancer. No cell sorting was done before RNA was extracted from the tissue. Three rounds of nested PCR, following a modified ARM-PCR protocol, produced the TCRbeta library. TCRdb re-derived calls from the multiplex PCR reads in MiXCR, one entry per CDR3 protein. This sample has some 99,000 distinct CDR3 sequences; more than 60% occur once, and the top ten carry roughly 35%.

The chain has TRBV5-5 and TRBJ1-2; the D is unclear. Material: lung tumor tissue. This TCR derives from a woman in her fifties or sixties with non-small cell lung cancer. The CDR3 DNA sequence: TGTGCCAGCAGCTTGGTCGACCTCTCGGGCTACACCTTC. As protein: CASSLVDLSGYTF.